Listed below are T cell receptor beta chains from one sample, sequenced in a study of control samples from healthy donors and cancer patients. Repertoires were generated with immunoSEQ multiplex PCR, while TCRdb's copy carries only in-frame clones and drops some. Counted here are about 170,000 clones, over 85% occurring once; the ten biggest clones make up approximately 4%. Input material: blood. These receptors came from a woman in her sixties in good health. The CDR3 runs from the conserved cysteine through the conserved F or W. A D gene is named only where the DNA matches it firmly. The listing skips clone size in some rows; elsewhere it reads once, few, many or a size class.

DNA: TGTGCCAGCTCACAGGGACAAAAAGACGGCTACACCTTC
CDR3: CASSQGQKDGYTF
V: TRBV18
D: -
J: TRBJ1-2
size: -

DNA: TGTGCCAGCAGCTTAGACGGGCTGACAGATACGCAGTATTTT
CDR3: CASSLDGLTDTQYF
V: TRBV7-2
D: -
J: TRBJ2-3
size: -

DNA: TGTGCCAGTAGTATTGACAGGGGACATTCACCCCTCCACTTT
CDR3: CASSIDRGHSPLHF
V: TRBV19
D: TRBD1
J: TRBJ1-6
size: -

DNA: TGTGCCAGCACCCCTCCGGGATCCACAGATACGCAGTATTTT
CDR3: CASTPPGSTDTQYF
V: TRBV6-5
D: -
J: TRBJ2-3
size: -

DNA: TGTGCCAGCAGCTTAGCCGGCGCAGATACGCAGTATTTT
CDR3: CASSLAGADTQYF
V: TRBV5-8
D: -
J: TRBJ2-3
size: -

DNA: TGTGCCAGCAGTTACTCGGGGGAGTATGGCTACACCTTC
CDR3: CASSYSGEYGYTF
V: TRBV6-5
D: -
J: TRBJ1-2
size: -

DNA: TGTGCCAGTAGTATCCTGACTAGCACTAACTATGGCTACACCTTC
CDR3: CASSILTSTNYGYTF
V: TRBV19
D: -
J: TRBJ1-2
size: -

DNA: TGTGCCAGCAGCTTAGGGTTGGTGTCAAGGGAAAAACTGTTTTTT
CDR3: CASSLGLVSREKLFF
V: TRBV7-2
D: -
J: TRBJ1-4
size: once

DNA: TGTGCCTGGAAAACGGGACACCAAGCCACAGATACGCAGTATTTT
CDR3: CAWKTGHQATDTQYF
V: TRBV7-9
D: -
J: TRBJ2-3
size: -

DNA: TGTGCCTGGAGTGTACTCGGGGGCAGTCTGAACACCGGGGAGCTGTTTTTT
CDR3: CAWSVLGGSLNTGELFF
V: TRBV30
D: -
J: TRBJ2-2
size: -

DNA: TGTGCCAGCTCACGTACGGACAGAGATTCACCCCTCCACTTT
CDR3: CASSRTDRDSPLHF
V: TRBV18
D: -
J: TRBJ1-6
size: -

DNA: TGTGCCAGTAGTATTCTCGACAGGGAGGGCACCGGGGAGCTGTTTTTT
CDR3: CASSILDREGTGELFF
V: TRBV19
D: -
J: TRBJ2-2
size: once

DNA: TGTGCCAGCAGCGTAACCGGGGCGGAGAATTCACCCCTCCACTTT
CDR3: CASSVTGAENSPLHF
V: TRBV9
D: -
J: TRBJ1-6
size: -

DNA: TGTGCCAGCAGCTTGGGAGGAAACATGAACACTGAAGCTTTCTTT
CDR3: CASSLGGNMNTEAFF
V: TRBV5-5
D: -
J: TRBJ1-1
size: once

DNA: TGTGCCAGCAGCTTGGCAGGCTCCTATAATTCACCCCTCCACTTT
CDR3: CASSLAGSYNSPLHF
V: TRBV5-4
D: -
J: TRBJ1-6
size: -

DNA: TGTGCCAGCAGCTTCCGAGGGACCTCCTACAATGAGCAGTTCTTC
CDR3: CASSFRGTSYNEQFF
V: TRBV7-9
D: -
J: TRBJ2-1
size: -

DNA: TGTGCCAGTAGTATCCTGGGTACGCAGTATTTT
CDR3: CASSILGTQYF
V: TRBV19
D: -
J: TRBJ2-3
size: -

DNA: TGTGCCAGCAGTGCCTGGACAGCCTCCGTAGAAAAACTGTTTTTT
CDR3: CASSAWTASVEKLFF
V: TRBV2
D: -
J: TRBJ1-4
size: -

DNA: TGTGCCAGCAGCTTAGTAAGGACAGGGGGCTGGAGGCCTAATGAAAAACTGTTTTTT
CDR3: CASSLVRTGGWRPNEKLFF
V: TRBV7-9
D: TRBD1
J: TRBJ1-4
size: -

DNA: TGTGCCAGAAGGGGTTTAGTTACCATATATTTT
CDR3: CARRGLVTIYF
V: TRBV5-3
D: -
J: TRBJ1-3
size: -

DNA: TGTGCCAGCAGTAGCGGGGGGGCTGGGGCCAACGTCCTGACTTTC
CDR3: CASSSGGAGANVLTF
V: TRBV6-2/TRBV6-3
D: TRBD2
J: TRBJ2-6
size: once

DNA: TGTGCCAGCAGCTTAGTTGTTGTGGGGGCTGGAGGCTACACCTTC
CDR3: CASSLVVVGAGGYTF
V: TRBV7-2
D: -
J: TRBJ1-2
size: -

DNA: TGTGCCAGCAGCTTAGTTATTGGACAGGGAGCTTTCTTT
CDR3: CASSLVIGQGAFF
V: TRBV7-2
D: TRBD1
J: TRBJ1-1
size: -

DNA: TGCGCCAGCAGCTCCCGGGACAGGGGTCTGGGAAACACCATATATTTT
CDR3: CASSSRDRGLGNTIYF
V: TRBV5-1
D: TRBD1
J: TRBJ1-3
size: -

DNA: TGTGCCAGCAGCGCGCACAGGGTCTGGAACACTGAAGCTTTCTTT
CDR3: CASSAHRVWNTEAFF
V: TRBV13
D: -
J: TRBJ1-1
size: -

DNA: TGCGCCAGCAGCCAAGCGGCTACTAGAGACGAGCAGTACTTC
CDR3: CASSQAATRDEQYF
V: TRBV4-3
D: -
J: TRBJ2-7
size: -

DNA: TGTGCCAGCAGTGTGCAGGGTTATGGCTACACCTTC
CDR3: CASSVQGYGYTF
V: TRBV6-2/TRBV6-3
D: -
J: TRBJ1-2
size: -

DNA: TGCGCCAGCAGCCCCACATTGAACACTGAAGCTTTCTTT
CDR3: CASSPTLNTEAFF
V: TRBV4-3
D: -
J: TRBJ1-1
size: -